This TCR beta chain was sequenced during a study of cytomegalovirus exposure and HLA in healthy donors. A remark on this clone: Its antigen is currently unknown.

In the PCR, 60 Vbeta and 13 Jbeta primers were used. As processed by the authors: The authors later counted about 80 million unique TCR beta chains, 9 million to 12 million of them shared. Repertoires were generated with immunoSEQ multiplex PCR, while TCRdb's copy carries only in-frame clones and drops some. V, J and clone size reflect that table, while D and trimming were determined from the DNA. The data hold approximately 110,000 clones, with around 80% observed a single time. Study outcomes and limitations: Because they were indistinguishable, some V segments, including TRBV6-2 and TRBV6-3, were excluded. TCR beta sequences reportedly predicted the HLA-A and HLA-B alleles of most subjects accurately. Productive status was seen about 90% or about 30% of the time for most TCR beta V segments in an earlier analysis.

V shed 3 bases and J 7 bases; nucleotides not matched to a gene: 5. Germline CDR1 is SGHRS and CDR2 is YFSETQ. The CDR3 loop spans 14 amino acids. This sequence was found in a woman aged 40 to 50 in good health and CMV-seronegative. Sequencing input: PBMCs. V and J are TRBV5-1 and TRBJ2-1; 9 bases are a match to TRBD1. The CDR3 bases are TGCGCCAGCAGCTCCACCGGGACAGGGAATGAGCAGTTCTTC. It is translated as CASSSTGTGNEQFF.